The 17 T cell receptor beta chains below were found in one sample sequenced in a study of shared clonotypes between healthy human individuals. Repertoires were generated with immunoSEQ multiplex PCR, while TCRdb's copy carries only in-frame clones and drops some. The repertoire holds roughly 2.5 million clones, with roughly nine tenths as singletons. Sequencing input: naive CD4+ T cells sorted from blood. Subset: CD45RA+ positively selected. The receptors come from a man younger than 35 in good health.

This sequence joins TRBV6-5 and TRBJ2-3; D unresolved. Looked up from germline, CDR1 is MNHEY and CDR2 is SVGAGI. With 5 bases removed from V and 2 bases from J, the gap between germline ends came to 5 bases. This CDR3 contains 12 residues. This CDR3 is CASSANTDTQYF. The CDR3, as DNA: TGTGCCAGCAGTGCCAACACAGATACGCAGTATTTT.

The chain couples TRBV2 to TRBJ2-1; 13 bases agree with TRBD2. The length of the CDR3 is 19 residues. V gave up 5 bases and J gave up 3 bases; unmatched junction bases: 13. Germline V lookup: CDR1 SNHLY, CDR2 FYNNEI. CDR3 sequence reads: CASSRTSGGLLDSYNEQFF. The CDR3 DNA is TGTGCCAGCAGTCGGACTAGCGGGGGCCTCCTTGATAGCTACAATGAGCAGTTCTTC. Complete variable domain (other parts from reference TRBV2 and TRBJ2-1): EPEVTQTPSHQVTQMGQEVILRCVPISNHLYFYWYRQILGQKVEFLVSFYNNEISEKSEIFDDQFSVERPDGSNFTLKIRSTKLEDSAMYFCASSRTSGGLLDSYNEQFFGPGTRLTVL.

This clone has only one observation. The chain has TRBV2 and TRBJ1-2, with 7 bases fitting TRBD1. The CDR3 is 15 amino acids. Germline CDR1 SNHLY, CDR2 FYNNEI. After removal of 5 bases from V and 4 bases from J, the junction contained 10 bases not matched to a gene. This CDR3 reads CASSTETTGSYGYTF. Here the CDR3 DNA reads TGTGCCAGCAGTACCGAAACGACAGGGAGCTATGGCTACACCTTC. The full variable domain, in which reference TRBV2 and TRBJ1-2 provide the parts outside the CDR3, is EPEVTQTPSHQVTQMGQEVILRCVPISNHLYFYWYRQILGQKVEFLVSFYNNEISEKSEIFDDQFSVERPDGSNFTLKIRSTKLEDSAMYFCASSTETTGSYGYTFGSGTRLTVV.

In regard to this clone: Other nucleotide sequences in the sample specify the same CDR3. The chain joins TRBV10-3 to TRBJ2-7; D remains ambiguous. CDR1 and CDR2 from the germline V gene are ENHRY and SYGVKD. This CDR3 is 11 amino acids long. Trimming left V 3 bases short and J 7 bases short, with 7 bases between. The CDR3 DNA is TGTGCCATCAGTGACTTCGGGGAGCAGTACTTC. It encodes CAISDFGEQYF.

The CDR3 loop reads CASSPRSPAATDTQYF. CDR3 coding DNA: TGTGCCAGCAGCCCACGATCTCCAGCGGCCACAGATACGCAGTATTTT. The chain couples TRBV5-6 to TRBJ2-3; TRBD2 is a possible D gene (5 bases). With 4 bases removed from V and 2 bases from J, the gap between germline ends came to 17 bases. Germline V CDR1 and CDR2: SGHDT, YYEEEE. This CDR3 is 16 amino acids long.

A word on this clone: The identical CDR3 is also encoded by other nucleotide sequences in the sample. DNA of the CDR3: TGCGCCAGCAGCCCCGGGACGGAGAACACTGAAGCTTTCTTT. Amino acid sequence: CASSPGTENTEAFF. The chain employs TRBV5-1 and TRBJ1-1, with D possibly being TRBD1 (5 bases). The V and J ends lost 4 bases and 1 base respectively, with 11 bases between them. The CDR3 is made up of 14 amino acids. CDR1 is SGHRS, CDR2 YFSETQ, per germline.

The chain links TRBV2 to TRBJ2-7, with 12 bases fitting TRBD1. The V gene end was trimmed by 6 bases and the J gene end by 6 bases; junction bases not matched to a gene: 6. The V gene's germline CDR1 is SNHLY and CDR2 FYNNEI. The CDR3 spans 14 residues. The CDR3 sequence: CASSPGTGGSEQYF. In DNA form, the CDR3 reads TGTGCCAGCAGCCCCGGGACAGGGGGCAGCGAGCAGTACTTC.

Note on this clone: The sample has other DNA sequences that encode this CDR3 too. The V gene is TRBV10-3, the J gene TRBJ2-3; 9 bases align to TRBD2. Trimming took 6 bases from V and 2 from J; bases not matched to a gene: 3. Germline V CDR1 and CDR2: ENHRY, SYGVKD. The CDR3 spans 14 residues. CDR3 DNA sequence: TGTGCCATCAGCAGCGGGAGGACCACAGATACGCAGTATTTT. The encoded protein is CAISSGRTTDTQYF.

V and J are TRBV12-5 and TRBJ1-4; tentative D call: TRBD1 (6 bases). CDR3 size: 16 residues. The V and J ends lost 0 bases and 6 bases respectively, with 14 bases between them. Germline V gene sequence: CDR1 LGHNT, CDR2 FRNRAP. CDR3 sequence reads: CASGLVPARQDEKLFF. For the CDR3, the DNA is TGTGCTAGTGGTTTGGTACCGGCCCGACAGGATGAAAAACTGTTTTTT.

The rearrangement joins TRBV6-5 to TRBJ2-5; perhaps TRBD1 as D (6 bases). Trimming removed 7 bases from V and 5 bases from J, with 11 bases in between. This CDR3 region has 12 residues. The germline gives CDR1 MNHEY, CDR2 SVGAGI. The CDR3 sequence: CASTNREETQYF. The CDR3 coding sequence is TGTGCCAGCACTAACAGGGAGGAGACCCAGTACTTC.

The chain recombines TRBV5-1 with TRBJ2-5; TRBD2 matches 12 bases. Trimming removed 4 bases from V and 2 bases from J; junction bases left unmatched: 3. CDR3 length: 15 amino acids. Germline values: CDR1 SGHRS, CDR2 YFSETQ. As DNA, the CDR3 is TGCGCCAGCAGCCCCCTAGCGGGGGGGCAAGAGACCCAGTACTTC. Protein: CASSPLAGGQETQYF.

The CDR3 is CASSPVTAWDTEAFF. The CDR3, as DNA: TGTGCCAGCTCACCTGTCACGGCCTGGGACACTGAAGCTTTCTTT. V is TRBV18 and J is TRBJ1-1; D uncertain. The germline V gene has CDR1 KGHSH and CDR2 LQKENI. Trimming cost V 3 bases and J 3 bases, with 14 bases left between them. This CDR3 comprises 15 residues.

For this clone: Other DNA sequences within the sample encode an identical CDR3. This chain joins TRBV15 and TRBJ1-2; D not certain. The CDR3 is 12 amino acids. Germline V gene data show CDR1 as LNHNV and CDR2 as YYDKDF (reference sequence). V dropped 3 bases and J dropped 8 bases, with 10 bases sitting between them. CDR3 coding DNA: TGTGCCACCAGCAGGGCGCAAGGAGGCTACACCTTC. This gives the protein CATSRAQGGYTF.

The chain links TRBV6-1 to TRBJ2-3; 8 positions match TRBD1. The CDR3 sequence is 15 residues long. V shed 5 bases, J shed 0 bases, and the junction held 4 bases outside the gene matches. Germline V gene sequence: CDR1 MNHNS, CDR2 SASEGT. Here the CDR3 DNA reads TGTGCCAGCAGTAAGACAGGGGCTAGCACAGATACGCAGTATTTT. Amino acids: CASSKTGASTDTQYF.

The J gene is TRBJ1-3, the V gene TRBV4-1, with 9 positions matching TRBD1. Trimming at V came to 4 bases and at J to 4 bases, leaving 11 bases not matched to a gene. Per germline, CDR1 MGHRA and CDR2 YSYEKL. The CDR3 covers 17 residues. CDR3 in DNA: TGCGCCAGCAGCCGAACGGGACAGGGATCCTCCGGAAACACCATATATTTT. This gives the protein CASSRTGQGSSGNTIYF.

The chain couples TRBV5-1 to TRBJ2-1; 9 bases line up with TRBD1. V was clipped by 3 bases and J by 7 bases; unmatched bases: 8. Germline CDR1 reads SGHRS; CDR2 reads YFSETQ. There are 15 residues in the CDR3. In nucleotides, the CDR3 is TGCGCCAGCAGCTCAGGGACAGGGAAGTATAATGAGCAGTTCTTC. Protein sequence: CASSSGTGKYNEQFF.

This clone was detected only once. V is TRBV11-2 and J is TRBJ1-4; TRBD1 agrees at 10 bases. The CDR3 has 16 amino acids. V shed 5 bases, J shed 7 bases, and the junction held 10 bases outside the gene matches. Germline assignment: CDR1 SGHAT and CDR2 FQNNGV. Here the CDR3 DNA reads TGTGCCAGCAGCCCCTGGACAGGGGGGGGGAGTGAAAAACTGTTTTTT. This codes for CASSPWTGGGSEKLFF.